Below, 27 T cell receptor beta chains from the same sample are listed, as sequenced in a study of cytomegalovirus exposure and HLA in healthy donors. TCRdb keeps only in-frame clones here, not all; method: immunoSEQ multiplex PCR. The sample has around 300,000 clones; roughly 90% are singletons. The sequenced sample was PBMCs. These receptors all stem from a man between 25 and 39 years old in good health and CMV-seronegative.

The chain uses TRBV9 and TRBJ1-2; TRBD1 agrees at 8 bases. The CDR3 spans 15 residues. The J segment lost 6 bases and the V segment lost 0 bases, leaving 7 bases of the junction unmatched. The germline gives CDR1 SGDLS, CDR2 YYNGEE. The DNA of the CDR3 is TGTGCCAGCAGCGTAGGACAGGGGCATAGGAATGGCTACACCTTC. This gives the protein CASSVGQGHRNGYTF.

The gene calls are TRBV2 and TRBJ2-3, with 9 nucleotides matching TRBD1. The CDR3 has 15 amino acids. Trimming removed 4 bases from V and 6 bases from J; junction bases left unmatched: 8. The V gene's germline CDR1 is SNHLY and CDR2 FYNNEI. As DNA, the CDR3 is TGTGCCAGCAGTGGGGACAGGGCCCTGGCCGATACGCAGTATTTT. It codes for CASSGDRALADTQYF.

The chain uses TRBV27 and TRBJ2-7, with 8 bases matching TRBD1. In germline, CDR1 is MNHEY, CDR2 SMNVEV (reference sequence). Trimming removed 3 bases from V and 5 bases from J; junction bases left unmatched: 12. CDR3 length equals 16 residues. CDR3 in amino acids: CASSLIFDRGIHEQYF. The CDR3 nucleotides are TGTGCCAGCAGTTTGATATTTGACAGGGGTATCCACGAGCAGTACTTC.

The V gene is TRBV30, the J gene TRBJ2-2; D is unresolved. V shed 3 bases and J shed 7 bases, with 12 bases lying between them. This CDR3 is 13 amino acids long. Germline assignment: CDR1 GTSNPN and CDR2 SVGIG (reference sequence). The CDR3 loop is CAWRIIGHGELFF. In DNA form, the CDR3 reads TGTGCCTGGAGAATCATTGGCCACGGGGAGCTGTTTTTT.

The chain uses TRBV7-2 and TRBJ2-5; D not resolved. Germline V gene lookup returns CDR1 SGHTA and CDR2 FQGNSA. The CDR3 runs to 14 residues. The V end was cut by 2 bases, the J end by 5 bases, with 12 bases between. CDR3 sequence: CASSLYGVRETQYF. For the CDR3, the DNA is TGTGCCAGCAGCTTATACGGTGTGAGGGAGACCCAGTACTTC.

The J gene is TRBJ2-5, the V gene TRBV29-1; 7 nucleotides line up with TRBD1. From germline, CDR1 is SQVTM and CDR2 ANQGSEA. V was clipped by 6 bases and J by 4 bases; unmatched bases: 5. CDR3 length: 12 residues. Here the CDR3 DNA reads TGCAGCGTCGGGGACAGTTTAGAGACCCAGTACTTC. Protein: CSVGDSLETQYF. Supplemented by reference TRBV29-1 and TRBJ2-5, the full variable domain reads SAVISQKPSRDICQRGTSLTIQCQVDSQVTMMFWYRQQPGQSLTLIATANQGSEATYESGFVIDKFPISRPNLTFSTLTVSNMSPEDSSIYLCSVGDSLETQYFGPGTRLLVL.

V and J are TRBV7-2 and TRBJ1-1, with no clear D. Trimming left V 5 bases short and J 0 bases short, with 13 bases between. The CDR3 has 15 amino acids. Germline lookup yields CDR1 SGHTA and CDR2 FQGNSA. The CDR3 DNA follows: TGTGCCAGCAGCCGTACCGGGGATATGAACACTGAAGCTTTCTTT. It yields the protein CASSRTGDMNTEAFF.

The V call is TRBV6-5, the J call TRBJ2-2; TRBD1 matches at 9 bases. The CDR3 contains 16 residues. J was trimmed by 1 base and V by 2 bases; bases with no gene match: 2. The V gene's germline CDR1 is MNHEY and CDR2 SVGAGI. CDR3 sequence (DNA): TGTGCCAGCAGTTACGGGGGACAGGGGAACACCGGGGAGCTGTTTTTT. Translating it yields CASSYGGQGNTGELFF.

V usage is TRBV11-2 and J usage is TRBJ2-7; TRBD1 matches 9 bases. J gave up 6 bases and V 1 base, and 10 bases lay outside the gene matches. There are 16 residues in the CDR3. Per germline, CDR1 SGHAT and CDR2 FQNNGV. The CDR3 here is CASSLAYMGQGSEQYF. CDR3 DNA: TGTGCCAGCAGCTTAGCTTACATGGGACAGGGTTCCGAGCAGTACTTC.

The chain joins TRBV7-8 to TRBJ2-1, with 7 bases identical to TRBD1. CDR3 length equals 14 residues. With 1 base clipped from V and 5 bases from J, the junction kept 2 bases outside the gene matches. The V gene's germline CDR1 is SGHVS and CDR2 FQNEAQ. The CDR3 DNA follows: TGTGCCAGCAGCTTAGTTACAGGGGACAATGAGCAGTTCTTC. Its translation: CASSLVTGDNEQFF.

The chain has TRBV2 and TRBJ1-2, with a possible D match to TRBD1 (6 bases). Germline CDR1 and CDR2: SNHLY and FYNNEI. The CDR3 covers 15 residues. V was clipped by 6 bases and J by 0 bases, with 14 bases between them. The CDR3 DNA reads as TGTGCCAGCAGCCCGGACAGAACCGCTAACTATGGCTACACCTTC. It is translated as CASSPDRTANYGYTF.

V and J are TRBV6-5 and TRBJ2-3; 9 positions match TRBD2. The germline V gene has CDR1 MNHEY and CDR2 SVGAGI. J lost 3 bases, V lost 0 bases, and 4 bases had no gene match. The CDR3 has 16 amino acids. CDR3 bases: TGTGCCAGCAGTTACTCGCGGCTAGCGGGGACAGATACGCAGTATTTT. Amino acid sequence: CASSYSRLAGTDTQYF.

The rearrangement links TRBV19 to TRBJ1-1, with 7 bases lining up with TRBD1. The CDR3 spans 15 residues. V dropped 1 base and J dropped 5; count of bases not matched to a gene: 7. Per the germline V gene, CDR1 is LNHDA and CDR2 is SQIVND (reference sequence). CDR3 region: CASSIGQGVWTEAFF. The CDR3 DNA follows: TGTGCCAGTAGTATAGGGCAGGGGGTTTGGACTGAAGCTTTCTTT.

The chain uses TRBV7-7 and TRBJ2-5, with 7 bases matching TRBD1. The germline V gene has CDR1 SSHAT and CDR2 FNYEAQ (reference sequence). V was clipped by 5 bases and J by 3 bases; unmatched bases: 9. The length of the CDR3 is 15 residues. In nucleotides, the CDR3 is TGTGCCAGCAGCCCCGGTCATGGGACAGAAGAGACCCAGTACTTC. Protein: CASSPGHGTEETQYF.

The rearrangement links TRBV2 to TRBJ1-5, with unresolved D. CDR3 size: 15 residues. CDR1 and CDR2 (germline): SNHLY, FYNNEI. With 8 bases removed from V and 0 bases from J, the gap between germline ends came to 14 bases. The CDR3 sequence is CASVRSVYSNQPQHF. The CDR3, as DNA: TGTGCCAGCGTAAGAAGCGTATATAGCAATCAGCCCCAGCATTTT.

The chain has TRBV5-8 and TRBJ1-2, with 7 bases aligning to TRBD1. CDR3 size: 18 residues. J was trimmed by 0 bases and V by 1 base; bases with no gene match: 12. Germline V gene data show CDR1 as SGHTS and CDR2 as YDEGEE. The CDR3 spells CASSLFQGTAKPNYGYTF. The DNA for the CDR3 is TGTGCCAGCAGCTTGTTCCAAGGGACAGCCAAGCCTAACTATGGCTACACCTTC.

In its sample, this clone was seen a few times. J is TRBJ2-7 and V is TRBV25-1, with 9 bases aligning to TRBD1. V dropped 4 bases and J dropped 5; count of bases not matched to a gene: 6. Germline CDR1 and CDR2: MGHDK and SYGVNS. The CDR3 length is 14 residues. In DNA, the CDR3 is TGTGCCAGCAGTGCGCCCGGGACAGGGAACGAGCAGTACTTC. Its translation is CASSAPGTGNEQYF.

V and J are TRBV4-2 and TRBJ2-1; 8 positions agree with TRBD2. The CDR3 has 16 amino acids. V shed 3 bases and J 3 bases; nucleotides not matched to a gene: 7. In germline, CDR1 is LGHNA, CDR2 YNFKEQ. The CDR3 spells CASSHGTGGDYNEQFF. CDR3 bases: TGTGCCAGCAGCCACGGTACCGGGGGGGACTACAATGAGCAGTTCTTC.

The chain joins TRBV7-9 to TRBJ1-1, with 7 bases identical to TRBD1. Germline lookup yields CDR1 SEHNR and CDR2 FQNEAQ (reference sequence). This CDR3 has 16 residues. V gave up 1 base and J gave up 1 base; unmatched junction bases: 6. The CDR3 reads CASSLEGKGANTEAFF. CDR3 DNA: TGTGCCAGCAGCTTAGAAGGGAAGGGGGCGAACACTGAAGCTTTCTTT.

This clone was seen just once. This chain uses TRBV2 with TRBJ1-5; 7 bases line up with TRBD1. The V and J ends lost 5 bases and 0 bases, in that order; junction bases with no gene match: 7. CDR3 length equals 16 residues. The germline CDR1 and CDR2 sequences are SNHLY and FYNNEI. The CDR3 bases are TGTGCCAGCAGTTCTATTCCAGGGGGTAGCAATCAGCCCCAGCATTTT. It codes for CASSSIPGGSNQPQHF.

The CDR3 sequence: CASSSQALYEQYF. The CDR3 DNA sequence: TGTGCCAGCAGTTCCCAAGCGCTCTACGAGCAGTACTTC. The chain is built from TRBV6-5 and TRBJ2-7; D unclear. CDR3 size: 13 residues. The V gene's germline CDR1 is MNHEY and CDR2 SVGAGI. V shed 4 bases and J shed 3 bases, with 10 bases lying between them.

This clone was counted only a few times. The CDR3 sequence is CASGLVGDPSTGELFF. The CDR3 DNA is TGTGCTAGTGGTTTGGTAGGGGATCCGAGTACCGGGGAGCTGTTTTTT. J is TRBJ2-2 and V is TRBV12-5, with D maybe TRBD1 (5 bases). The V end lost 0 bases, the J end lost 5 bases, and 13 bases lay between the germline ends. Looked up from germline, CDR1 is LGHNT and CDR2 is FRNRAP. The CDR3 is 16 amino acids.

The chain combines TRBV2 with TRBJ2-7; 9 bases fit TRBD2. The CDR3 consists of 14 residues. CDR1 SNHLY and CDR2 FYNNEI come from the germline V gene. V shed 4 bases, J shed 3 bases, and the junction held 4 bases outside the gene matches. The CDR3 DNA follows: TGTGCCAGCAGTGTCCTAGCGGGGATCTACGAGCAGTACTTC. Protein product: CASSVLAGIYEQYF.

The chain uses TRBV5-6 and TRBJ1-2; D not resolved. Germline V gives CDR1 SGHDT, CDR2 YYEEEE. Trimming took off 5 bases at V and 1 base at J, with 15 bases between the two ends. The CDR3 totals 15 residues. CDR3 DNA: TGTGCCAGCAGGGTAATGGGAGACTATAACTATGGCTACACCTTC. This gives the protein CASRVMGDYNYGYTF.

The DNA of the CDR3 is TGTGCCAGCAGCTTAGTGGGCAGGGGTATTCAGGCAGATACGCAGTATTTT. This translates into CASSLVGRGIQADTQYF. The chain uses TRBV7-9 and TRBJ2-3; perhaps TRBD1 as D (6 bases). V was clipped by 1 base and J by 4 bases, with 18 bases between them. This CDR3 comprises 17 residues. The germline V gene has CDR1 SEHNR and CDR2 FQNEAQ (reference sequence).

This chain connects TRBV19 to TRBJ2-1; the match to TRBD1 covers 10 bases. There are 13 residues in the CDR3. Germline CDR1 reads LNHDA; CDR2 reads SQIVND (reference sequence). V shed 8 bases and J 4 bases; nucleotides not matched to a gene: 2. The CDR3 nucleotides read TGTGCCAGTGGGACAGGGGTTTACAATGAGCAGTTCTTC. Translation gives CASGTGVYNEQFF.

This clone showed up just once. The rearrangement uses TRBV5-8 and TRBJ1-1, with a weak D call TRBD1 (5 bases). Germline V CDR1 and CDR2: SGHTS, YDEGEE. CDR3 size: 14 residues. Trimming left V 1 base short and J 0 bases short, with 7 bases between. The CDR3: CASSLRGMNTEAFF. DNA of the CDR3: TGTGCCAGCAGCTTGAGGGGCATGAACACTGAAGCTTTCTTT.